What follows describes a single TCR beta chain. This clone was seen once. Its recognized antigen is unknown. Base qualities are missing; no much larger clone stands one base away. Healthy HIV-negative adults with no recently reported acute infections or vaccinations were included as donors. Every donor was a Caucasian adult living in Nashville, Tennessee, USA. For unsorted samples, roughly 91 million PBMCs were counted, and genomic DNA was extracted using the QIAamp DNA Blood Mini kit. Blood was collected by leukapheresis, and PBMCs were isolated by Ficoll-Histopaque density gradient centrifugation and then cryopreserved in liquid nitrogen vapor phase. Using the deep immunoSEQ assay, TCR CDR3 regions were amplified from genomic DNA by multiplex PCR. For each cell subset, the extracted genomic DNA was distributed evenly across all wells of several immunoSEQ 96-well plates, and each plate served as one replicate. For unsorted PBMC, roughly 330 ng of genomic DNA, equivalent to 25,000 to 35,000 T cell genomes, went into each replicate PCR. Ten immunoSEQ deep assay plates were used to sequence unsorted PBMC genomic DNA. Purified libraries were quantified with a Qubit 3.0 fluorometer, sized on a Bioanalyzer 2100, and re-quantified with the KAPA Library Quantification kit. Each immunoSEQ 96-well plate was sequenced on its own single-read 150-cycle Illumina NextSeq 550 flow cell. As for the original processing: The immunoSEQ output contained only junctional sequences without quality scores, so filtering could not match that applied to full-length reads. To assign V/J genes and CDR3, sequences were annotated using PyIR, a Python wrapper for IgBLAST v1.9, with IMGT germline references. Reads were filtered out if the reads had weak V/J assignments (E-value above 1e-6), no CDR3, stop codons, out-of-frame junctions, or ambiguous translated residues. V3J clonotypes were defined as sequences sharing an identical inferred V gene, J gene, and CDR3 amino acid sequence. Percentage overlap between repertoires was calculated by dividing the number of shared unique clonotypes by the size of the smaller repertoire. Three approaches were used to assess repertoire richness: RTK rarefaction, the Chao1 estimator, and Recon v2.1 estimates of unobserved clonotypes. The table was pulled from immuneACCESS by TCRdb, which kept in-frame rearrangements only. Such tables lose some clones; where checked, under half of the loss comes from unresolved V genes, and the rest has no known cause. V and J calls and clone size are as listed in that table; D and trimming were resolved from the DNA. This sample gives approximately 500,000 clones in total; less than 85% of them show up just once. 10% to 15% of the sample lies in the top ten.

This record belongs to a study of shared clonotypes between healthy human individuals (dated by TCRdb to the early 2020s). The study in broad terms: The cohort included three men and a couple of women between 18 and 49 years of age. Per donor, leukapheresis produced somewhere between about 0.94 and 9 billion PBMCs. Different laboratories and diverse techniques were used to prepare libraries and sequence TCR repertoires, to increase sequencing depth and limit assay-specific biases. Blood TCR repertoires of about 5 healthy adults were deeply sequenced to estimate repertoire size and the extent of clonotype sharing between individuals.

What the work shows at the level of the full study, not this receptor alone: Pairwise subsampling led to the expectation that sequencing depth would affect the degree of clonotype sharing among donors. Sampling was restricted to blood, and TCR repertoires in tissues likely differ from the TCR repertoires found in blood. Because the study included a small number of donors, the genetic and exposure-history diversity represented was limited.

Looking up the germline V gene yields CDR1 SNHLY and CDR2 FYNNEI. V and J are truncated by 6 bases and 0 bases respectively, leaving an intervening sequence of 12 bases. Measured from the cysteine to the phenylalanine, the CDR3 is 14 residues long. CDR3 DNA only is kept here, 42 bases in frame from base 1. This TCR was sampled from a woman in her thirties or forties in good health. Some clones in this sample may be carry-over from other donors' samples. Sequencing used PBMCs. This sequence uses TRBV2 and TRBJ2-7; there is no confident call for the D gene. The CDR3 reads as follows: CASSLTINSYEQYF. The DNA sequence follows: TGTGCCAGCAGCCTCACTATAAACTCCTACGAGCAGTACTTC.